This T cell receptor (beta chain) was recovered during a study of blood T cells in healthy people across ages. Findings of the study overall: Per-million-T-cell TCR beta diversity fell roughly linearly with age.

Losses at the gene ends were 4 bases for V and 6 bases for J; bases not matched to a gene: 7. This CDR3 region has 15 residues. Germline V gives CDR1 SGHVS, CDR2 FQNEAQ. Then a second PCR, running about 7 to 11 cycles, was carried out with a sample-barcoded 5' primer and a J-beta primer mix. From the 5' RACE reads, TCRdb called clonotypes with MiXCR, one entry per CDR3 protein. The sample carries approximately 780,000 distinct CDR3 sequences, roughly 26% recorded once. Healthy Caucasians from Russia aged about 6 to 90 served as donors. This clonotype was seen a handful of times. Its specificity is unknown. These data also formed part of another study, on T cells of mothers and their children. From that study: A primer called M1S, used in the second PCR, added sample barcodes and 2-4 random nucleotides.

V usage is TRBV7-8 and J usage is TRBJ1-5; 9 bases align to TRBD1. The sample comprised blood. The TCR sequence derives from a boy younger than 18 in good health. The DNA for the CDR3 is TGTGCCAGCAGCTCCCACAGGGGGCCGAGTCAGCCCCAGCATTTT. It yields the protein CASSSHRGPSQPQHF.